This passage covers 27 T cell receptor beta chains from one sample sequenced in a study of spatial heterogeneity in lung cancer. Notes on the study in general: The number of expanded tumor alpha and beta chains correlated with mutation number.

TCRdb passed the 5' RACE reads through MiXCR, listing each CDR3 protein once. The sample holds thousands of distinct CDR3 sequences; under 14% are singletons and the top ten take approximately 12%. Their antigens are not known. Time point specified: sample taken at primary tumor resection. Sequenced here: lung tumor tissue, sampled at surgery. The receptor set was obtained from a male donor with early-stage non-small cell lung cancer.

This clonotype was seen at least ten times. This chain links TRBV30 with TRBJ2-5, with a tentative D call TRBD2 (6 bases). The CDR3 covers 14 residues. Germline assignment: CDR1 GTSNPN and CDR2 SVGIG (reference sequence). Trimming stripped 3 bases from V and 1 base from J, with 12 bases between. For the CDR3, the DNA is TGTGCCTGGAGCGCCCTTAGCGGCCAAGAGACCCAGTACTTC. Encoded protein: CAWSALSGQETQYF.

This clonotype appeared many times. The V and J genes are TRBV20-1 and TRBJ1-2, with 8 bases that match TRBD1. After removal of 1 base from V and 6 bases from J, the junction contained 10 bases not matched to a gene. CDR3 length: 15 amino acids. CDR1 is DFQATT, CDR2 SNEGSKA, per germline (reference sequence). CDR3 amino acids: CSARGTGTNRDGYTF. CDR3 nucleotides: TGCAGTGCTAGAGGGACAGGGACTAATCGGGATGGCTACACCTTC.

This clonotype is judged medium-sized (0.01 to 0.1%). The V and J genes are TRBV15 and TRBJ2-3, with 9 bases lining up with TRBD2. The CDR3 is 17 residues long. Unmatched junction bases numbered 9, after V lost 0 bases and J lost 5 bases. Germline V gives CDR1 LNHNV, CDR2 YYDKDF (reference sequence). The CDR3 region is CATSRDSGGTQGDTQYF. CDR3 in DNA: TGTGCCACCAGCAGAGATAGCGGGGGCACCCAGGGAGATACGCAGTATTTT.

CDR3 region: CASSLSGTLSYEQYF. In DNA, the CDR3 is TGTGCCAGCAGTTTGTCCGGGACCCTCTCCTACGAGCAGTACTTC. This chain uses TRBV28 with TRBJ2-7; D possibly matches TRBD1 or TRBD2 (5 bases each). The germline V gene encodes CDR1 MDHEN and CDR2 SYDVKM. Trimming left V 3 bases short and J 0 bases short, with 12 bases between. The CDR3 is made up of 15 amino acids.

Within the sample, this clonotype is medium-sized (0.01 to 0.1%). The chain combines TRBV6-5 with TRBJ1-1, with D perhaps matching TRBD1 (5 bases). Trimming stripped 0 bases from V and 4 bases from J, with 15 bases between. The length of the CDR3 is 16 residues. The germline V gene encodes CDR1 MNHEY and CDR2 SVGAGI. The CDR3 DNA sequence: TGTGCCAGCAGTTACTCGGTACTAGGCGGGGGCACTGAAGCTTTCTTT. This translates into CASSYSVLGGGTEAFF.

This clonotype is categorized as medium-sized. The genes are TRBV5-1 and TRBJ2-5, with 11 bases identical to TRBD2. V was clipped by 4 bases and J by 3 bases; unmatched bases: 8. Germline CDR1 reads SGHRS; CDR2 reads YFSETQ. CDR3 length: 16 amino acids. CDR3 region: CASSRKPGLAEETQYF. The CDR3 region has the DNA TGCGCCAGCAGCAGGAAACCGGGACTAGCGGAAGAGACCCAGTACTTC. Complete variable domain (other parts from reference TRBV5-1 and TRBJ2-5): KAGVTQTPRYLIKTRGQQVTLSCSPISGHRSVSWYQQTPGQGLQFLFEYFSETQRNKGNFPGRFSGRQFSNSRSEMNVSTLELGDSALYLCASSRKPGLAEETQYFGPGTRLLVL.

This clonotype was observed many times. V and J are TRBV20-1 and TRBJ2-1; 9 bases are a match to TRBD2. Per the germline V gene, CDR1 is DFQATT and CDR2 is SNEGSKA (reference sequence). The length of the CDR3 is 16 residues. V lost 5 bases, J lost 4 bases, and 12 bases stayed unmatched. Here the CDR3 DNA reads TGCAGTGCTTACCCTATAGCGGGAGAAAGTTACAATGAGCAGTTCTTC. Protein product: CSAYPIAGESYNEQFF.

This clonotype is medium-sized (0.01 to 0.1%) by share. The rearrangement links TRBV7-6 to TRBJ1-5; D possibly corresponds to TRBD1 (5 bases). Germline CDR1 SGHVS, CDR2 FNYEAQ. This CDR3 comprises 16 residues. Trimming took off 1 base at V and 2 bases at J, with 12 bases between the two ends. In nucleotides, the CDR3 is TGTGCCAGCAGCTTAGGGGGGGACCGTCGCAATCAGCCCCAGCATTTT. Translation gives CASSLGGDRRNQPQHF.

This clonotype is deemed medium-sized (0.01 to 0.1%). V gene TRBV4-3 combines with J gene TRBJ2-6, with 10 bases identical to TRBD2. The ends lost 3 bases at V and 4 bases at J; junction bases unmatched: 15. In germline, CDR1 is LGHNA, CDR2 YSLEER. The CDR3 covers 20 residues. The CDR3 region is CASSHATPGLAISGANVLTF. CDR3 in DNA: TGCGCCAGCAGCCACGCCACCCCGGGACTAGCGATTTCAGGGGCCAACGTCCTGACTTTC.

This clonotype turned up a few times. CDR3: CASSQEVQGANSPLHF. The DNA for the CDR3 is TGTGCCAGCAGCCAAGAAGTACAGGGAGCTAATTCACCCCTCCACTTT. The chain employs TRBV3-2 and TRBJ1-6; the DNA was not used to check the table's D call, TRBD1. TRBV3-2 represents a pseudogene. This CDR3 is built from 16 residues.

This clonotype counts as medium-sized. The chain combines TRBV2 with TRBJ2-2; TRBD2 matches 10 bases. CDR1 is SNHLY and CDR2 is FYNNEI in the germline V gene. Trimming cost V 5 bases and J 5 bases; bases outside gene matches: 11. The CDR3 loop spans 17 amino acids. Here the CDR3 reads CASSPGSGRAGTGELFF. The CDR3 region has the DNA TGTGCCAGCAGTCCAGGGAGCGGGAGGGCCGGAACCGGGGAGCTGTTTTTT. Combining the CDR3 with reference TRBV2 and TRBJ2-2 gives the whole variable domain EPEVTQTPSHQVTQMGQEVILRCVPISNHLYFYWYRQILGQKVEFLVSFYNNEISEKSEIFDDQFSVERPDGSNFTLKIRSTKLEDSAMYFCASSPGSGRAGTGELFFGEGSRLTVL.

By its share, this clonotype is medium-sized. V usage is TRBV18 and J usage is TRBJ2-3, with 8 bases aligning to TRBD1. Trimming at V came to 3 bases and at J to 4 bases, leaving 12 bases not matched to a gene. The CDR3 extends over 17 amino acids. The germline CDR1 and CDR2 sequences are KGHSH and LQKENI. The CDR3, as DNA: TGTGCCAGCTCACCGACGGTTATGGGACAGGCATCAGATACGCAGTATTTT. Encoded protein: CASSPTVMGQASDTQYF.

Relative to its sample, this clonotype is medium-sized (0.01 to 0.1%). This chain joins TRBV7-2 and TRBJ2-7; the D gene is possibly TRBD2 (6 bases). CDR1 is SGHTA and CDR2 is FQGNSA in the germline V gene. V dropped 3 bases and J dropped 4 bases, with 13 bases sitting between them. The CDR3 contains 14 residues. CDR3 residues: CASSFRLGTYEQYF. In nucleotides, the CDR3 is TGTGCCAGCAGCTTTAGACTGGGGACTTACGAGCAGTACTTC.

V gene TRBV3-1 combines with J gene TRBJ2-2, with D hard to call. Germline-derived CDR1 and CDR2 are LGHDT and YNNKEL (reference sequence). Trimming removed 4 bases from V and 5 bases from J, with 17 bases in between. CDR3 length: 16 residues. The CDR3 region has the DNA TGTGCCAGCAGCCGGATTCTGAGGCTTGGGACCGGGGAGCTGTTTTTT. Its translation is CASSRILRLGTGELFF.

This clonotype rates as medium-sized. The V call is TRBV27, the J call TRBJ2-7; TRBD1 is a possible D gene (5 bases). Germline V gene data show CDR1 as MNHEY and CDR2 as SMNVEV (reference sequence). Trimming removed 3 bases at V and 7 bases at J, with 16 bases between. CDR3 size: 14 residues. The DNA for the CDR3 is TGTGCCAGCAGTTTGGCCCCCCAGGGCCGAGAGCAGTACTTC. This gives the protein CASSLAPQGREQYF.

This clonotype is categorized as medium-sized (0.01 to 0.1%). This chain connects TRBV28 to TRBJ2-7; D unresolved. The germline V and J ends were trimmed by 1 base and 6 bases, with 7 bases remaining between them. This CDR3 contains 12 residues. Per germline, CDR1 MDHEN and CDR2 SYDVKM. This CDR3 reads CASSLSHGEQYF. The CDR3 coding sequence is TGTGCCAGCAGTTTATCCCATGGCGAGCAGTACTTC.

This clonotype was seen only a few times. V is TRBV7-2 and J is TRBJ2-3, with D unclear. The CDR3 is 15 amino acids. Germline V gene lookup returns CDR1 SGHTA and CDR2 FQGNSA. Trimming pared 1 base from V and 0 bases from J, leaving 8 bases between. The CDR3, as DNA: TGTGCCAGCAGCTTAGTATCCGTGAGCACAGATACGCAGTATTTT. Its translation: CASSLVSVSTDTQYF.

Relative to its sample, this clonotype is medium-sized (0.01 to 0.1%). The rearrangement joins TRBV2 to TRBJ2-1, with D unresolved. The CDR3 consists of 15 residues. Germline loops: CDR1 SNHLY, CDR2 FYNNEI. V dropped 8 bases and J dropped 9 bases, with 23 bases sitting between them. The CDR3 reads CASGPPVRASGEQFF. For the CDR3, the DNA is TGTGCCAGCGGACCTCCTGTCCGGGCATCCGGTGAGCAGTTCTTC. Combining the CDR3 with reference TRBV2 and TRBJ2-1 gives the whole variable domain EPEVTQTPSHQVTQMGQEVILRCVPISNHLYFYWYRQILGQKVEFLVSFYNNEISEKSEIFDDQFSVERPDGSNFTLKIRSTKLEDSAMYFCASGPPVRASGEQFFGPGTRLTVL.

Judged by abundance, this clonotype is medium-sized. This rearrangement joins TRBV7-2 to TRBJ1-1, with no clear D. This CDR3 region has 13 residues. CDR1 and CDR2 from the germline V gene are SGHTA and FQGNSA. V shed 1 base and J shed 1 base, with 4 bases lying between them. CDR3 loop: CASSLVGNTEAFF. The CDR3 DNA is TGTGCCAGCAGCTTAGTCGGGAACACTGAAGCTTTCTTT.

By sample fraction, this clonotype is large. The gene calls are TRBV5-6 and TRBJ2-5, with unresolved D. V lost 4 bases to trimming and J lost 3 bases, with 4 bases between them. The CDR3 has 11 residues. Germline V gene sequence: CDR1 SGHDT, CDR2 YYEEEE. The CDR3 region has the DNA TGTGCCAGCAGCATAGAAGAGACCCAGTACTTC. This translates into CASSIEETQYF.

This clonotype is categorized as medium-sized. J is TRBJ1-6 and V is TRBV20-1; the D gene is possibly TRBD1 (6 bases). Germline CDR1 reads DFQATT; CDR2 reads SNEGSKA (reference sequence). Trimming cost V 4 bases and J 7 bases, with 17 bases left between them. This CDR3 spans 15 amino acids. DNA for the CDR3: TGCAGTGCTACCCCACAGGGACAAAGAAATTCACCCCTCCACTTT. Its protein is CSATPQGQRNSPLHF.

This clonotype is medium-sized. V usage is TRBV5-4 and J usage is TRBJ2-3; either TRBD1 or TRBD2 may fit D (5 bases each). V shed 4 bases and J shed 5 bases, with 14 bases lying between them. This CDR3 spans 14 amino acids. Germline CDR1 reads SGHNT; CDR2 reads YYREEE (reference sequence). CDR3 sequence reads: CASSPPQGRDTQYF. For the CDR3, the DNA is TGTGCCAGCAGCCCCCCCCAGGGACGAGATACGCAGTATTTT.

This clonotype is medium-sized. The chain joins TRBV10-3 to TRBJ2-1; 11 positions match TRBD1. Trimming took 5 bases from V and 9 from J; bases not matched to a gene: 6. This CDR3 is built from 14 residues. The germline CDR1 and CDR2 sequences are ENHRY and SYGVKD. The CDR3 nucleotides read TGTGCCATCAGTCCGGGACAGGGGGTCGGTGAGCAGTTCTTC. Protein: CAISPGQGVGEQFF.

In its sample, this clonotype ranks as medium-sized. The chain recombines TRBV4-3 with TRBJ2-3; 9 bases line up with TRBD2. Per germline, CDR1 LGHNA and CDR2 YSLEER. Trimming took 1 base from V and 6 from J; bases not matched to a gene: 5. The CDR3 consists of 15 residues. CDR3 coding DNA: TGCGCCAGCAGCCAAGCGGCGGGGGGGCGTGATACGCAGTATTTT. It codes for CASSQAAGGRDTQYF.

The chain carries TRBV3-1 and TRBJ2-5; 13 positions agree with TRBD2. With 1 base clipped from V and 2 bases from J, the junction kept 7 bases outside the gene matches. The germline V gene encodes CDR1 LGHDT and CDR2 YNNKEL (reference sequence). This CDR3 comprises 18 residues. CDR3 DNA sequence: TGTGCCAGCAGCCAAGCTGGTGGGACTAGCGGGAATCAAGAGACCCAGTACTTC. Amino acid sequence: CASSQAGGTSGNQETQYF.

This clonotype is labeled as medium-sized. This sequence joins TRBV5-1 and TRBJ2-3; no reliable D call. The germline CDR1 and CDR2 sequences are SGHRS and YFSETQ. V lost 0 bases and J lost 4, with 9 bases in between. CDR3 length: 14 residues. CDR3: CASSLVQLADTQYF. CDR3 nucleotide sequence: TGCGCCAGCAGCTTGGTCCAGTTAGCAGATACGCAGTATTTT.

The chain couples TRBV24-1 to TRBJ2-3; no firm D call. V was cut by 1 base and J by 1 base, with 11 bases left in between. Germline V gene sequence: CDR1 KGHDR, CDR2 SFDVKD. The CDR3 contains 16 residues. CDR3 DNA sequence: TGTGCCACCAGTGATTTAGAATTTGCAGGCACAGATACGCAGTATTTT. Translating it yields CATSDLEFAGTDTQYF.